Listed here are 28 T cell receptor beta chains from one sample, sequenced in a study of regulatory T cells in long-lasting Graves disease (dated by TCRdb to about 2021). Libraries were made using multiplex PCR. The data were produced on an Illumina HiSeq 4000. To build TCR beta libraries, CDR3 regions were amplified by Arm-PCR using iRepertoire HTBI primers. TCRdb took the public reads, trimmed them with fastp at Q25, ran MiXCR for clone calling and kept in-frame beta chains. Rows with one shared CDR3 protein collapse into an entry with the most common genes and DNA. Recorded for this sample are over 400,000 distinct CDR3 sequences; 14% of them occurred a single time. The top ten clones comprise around a sixth of the sample. The time point label on this specimen signifies: newly diagnosed GD, antithyroid drugs for less than 3 months. For both TCR sequencing and RNA sequencing, RNA was extracted from PBMCs using TRIzol.

These records were also assigned to another study, of T cells in Graves' hyperthyroidism and ophthalmopathy.

The material was peripheral blood mononuclear cells (PBMCs), obtained at new diagnosis, from a patient treated with antithyroid drugs. The receptor source for this set is a woman aged 50 to 60 with Graves disease. Donor details come from another sample of the same person, matched by shared clones.

This clonotype was counted only a few times. The J gene is TRBJ2-7, the V gene TRBV20-1, with D possibly being TRBD1 (5 bases). The germline V gene encodes CDR1 DFQATT and CDR2 SNEGSKA (reference sequence). V shed 0 bases and J shed 3 bases, with 9 bases lying between them. There are 13 residues in the CDR3. For the CDR3, the DNA is TGCAGTGCTAGAGAGACAGTCCGCTACGAGCAGTACTTC. Amino acids: CSARETVRYEQYF.

This clonotype was counted a few times. CDR3 sequence (DNA): TGTGCCAGCAGCTTATTCATAGTGGCGGGAGGGCCGCACGGCGAGCAGTACTTC. It encodes CASSLFIVAGGPHGEQYF. The rearrangement links TRBV11-2 to TRBJ2-7; 9 nucleotides match TRBD2. The CDR3 has 18 residues. Germline loops: CDR1 SGHAT, CDR2 FQNNGV. Trimming took 2 bases from V and 6 from J; bases not matched to a gene: 17.

This clonotype showed up just a few times. The CDR3 DNA reads TGCGCCAGCAGCTTGGTGGGGGTTCCCGAGACCCAGTACTTC. It translates to CASSLVGVPETQYF. This rearrangement joins TRBV5-1 to TRBJ2-5; D may be TRBD1 or TRBD2 (5 bases each). CDR1 is SGHRS, CDR2 YFSETQ, per germline. Trimming cost V 0 bases and J 5 bases, with 11 bases left between them. The CDR3 extends over 14 amino acids.

In this sample, this clonotype turned up many times. The V call is TRBV28, the J call TRBJ1-5, with 7 bases fitting TRBD1. The germline CDR1 and CDR2 sequences are MDHEN and SYDVKM. Losses at the gene ends were 7 bases for V and 3 bases for J; bases not matched to a gene: 9. The CDR3 is made up of 15 amino acids. The CDR3 DNA follows: TGTGCCAGCAAGGTTGCAGGGGGAATCAATCAGCCCCAGCATTTT. Translating gives CASKVAGGINQPQHF.

This clonotype appeared many times. V and J are TRBV7-2 and TRBJ2-1; 12 nucleotides align to TRBD2. V gave up 5 bases and J gave up 4 bases; unmatched junction bases: 6. Germline V gene sequence: CDR1 SGHTA, CDR2 FQGNSA. CDR3 length: 16 amino acids. For the CDR3, the DNA is TGTGCCAGCAGCCCTCGACTAGCGGGGGTGTACAATGAGCAGTTCTTC. Translating it yields CASSPRLAGVYNEQFF.

The sample holds many counts of this clonotype. The chain has TRBV5-1 and TRBJ2-1, with D possibly called TRBD1 or TRBD2 (5 bases each). Trimming cost V 0 bases and J 7 bases, with 8 bases left between them. This CDR3 is built from 13 residues. CDR1 and CDR2 (germline): SGHRS, YFSETQ. CDR3 coding DNA: TGCGCCAGCAGCTTGGGCTGGGGGAATGAGCAGTTCTTC. This codes for CASSLGWGNEQFF. Together with reference TRBV5-1 and TRBJ2-1, the CDR3 gives the full variable domain: KAGVTQTPRYLIKTRGQQVTLSCSPISGHRSVSWYQQTPGQGLQFLFEYFSETQRNKGNFPGRFSGRQFSNSRSEMNVSTLELGDSALYLCASSLGWGNEQFFGPGTRLTVL.

In its sample, this clonotype was seen a few times. The CDR3 reads CASSRWAYTEAFF. Written as DNA, the CDR3 is TGTGCCAGCAGTCGTTGGGCCTACACTGAAGCTTTCTTT. The chain combines TRBV6-1 with TRBJ1-1; no firm D call. The CDR3 extends over 13 amino acids. Per germline, CDR1 MNHNS and CDR2 SASEGT. The V end lost 5 bases, the J end lost 3 bases, and 10 bases lay between the germline ends.

This clonotype was detected many times. CDR3 region: CATSDSTGSYEQYF. As DNA, the CDR3 is TGTGCCACCAGTGATTCGACAGGCTCCTACGAGCAGTACTTC. The V gene is TRBV24-1, the J gene TRBJ2-7, with D tentatively TRBD1 (6 bases). CDR1 and CDR2 (germline): KGHDR, SFDVKD. The CDR3 has 14 residues. V lost 2 bases and J 0 bases, leaving 7 bases between the germline ends.

This clonotype was detected only a few times. The CDR3 region is CASSLEGRGTTDTQYF. DNA of the CDR3: TGCGCCAGCAGCTTGGAGGGGCGGGGCACCACAGATACGCAGTATTTT. The V call is TRBV5-1, the J call TRBJ2-3; possible D gene TRBD2, 6 bases. Germline V gene sequence: CDR1 SGHRS, CDR2 YFSETQ. The CDR3 is made up of 16 amino acids. The V end lost 0 bases, the J end lost 2 bases, and 13 bases lay between the germline ends.

This clonotype was detected many times. J is TRBJ2-2 and V is TRBV3-1, with D unclear. Trimming took off 4 bases at V and 3 bases at J, with 6 bases between the two ends. CDR1 LGHDT and CDR2 YNNKEL come from the germline V gene (reference sequence). This CDR3 has 13 residues. CDR3 DNA sequence: TGTGCCAGCAGCCCAGAGTACACCGGGGAGCTGTTTTTT. Protein: CASSPEYTGELFF. Together with reference TRBV3-1 and TRBJ2-2, the CDR3 gives the full variable domain: DTAVSQTPKYLVTQMGNDKSIKCEQNLGHDTMYWYKQDSKKFLKIMFSYNNKELIINETVPNRFSPKSPDKAHLNLHINSLELGDSAVYFCASSPEYTGELFFGEGSRLTVL.

This clonotype has a handful of counts. This chain links TRBV3-1 with TRBJ2-7; D possibly corresponds to TRBD2 (6 bases). The CDR3 contains 16 residues. The ends were cut back, 3 bases at V and 1 base at J, with 16 bases in the middle. Per the germline V gene, CDR1 is LGHDT and CDR2 is YNNKEL (reference sequence). The CDR3 spells CASSQTAGTFSYEQYF. The CDR3 DNA follows: TGTGCCAGCAGCCAGACCGCCGGGACTTTTTCCTACGAGCAGTACTTC.

This clonotype occurred a few times. The chain combines TRBV9 with TRBJ2-1, with 8 bases aligning to TRBD2. Germline V lookup: CDR1 SGDLS, CDR2 YYNGEE. The trim removed 1 base at V and 7 bases at J, leaving 10 bases unmatched. The CDR3 sequence is 16 residues long. CDR3 nucleotides: TGTGCCAGCAGCGTAAGCTGGACTAGCAGGTTTAATGAGCAGTTCTTC. Translated, it gives CASSVSWTSRFNEQFF.

This clonotype appeared a single time. One end of the junction is discordant with germline, which a read error may explain. The chain combines TRBV5-1 with TRBJ1-1, with 7 positions matching TRBD1. Germline loops: CDR1 SGHRS, CDR2 YFSETQ. This CDR3 contains 14 residues. Here the CDR3 DNA reads TGCGCCAGCAGCGCGGGACAGTTGAACACTGACGCTTTCTTT. It codes for CASSAGQLNTDAFF.

This chain links TRBV29-1 with TRBJ2-1, with D unclear. The CDR3 extends over 16 amino acids. The V gene lost 0 bases and the J gene lost 5 bases, with 17 bases spanning the gap. Germline V gives CDR1 SQVTM, CDR2 ANQGSEA. CDR3 bases: TGCAGCGTTGAAGATTCCAGAGCTTCCCAGAACAATGAGCAGTTCTTC. It codes for CSVEDSRASQNNEQFF.

This chain joins TRBV7-9 and TRBJ1-1, with D hard to call. The germline V gene has CDR1 SEHNR and CDR2 FQNEAQ (reference sequence). Trimming shortened V by 10 bases and J by 2 bases, and 17 bases separated the two germline ends. The CDR3 has 14 residues. The CDR3 protein is CATVPQRVNTEAFF. In nucleotides, the CDR3 is TGTGCCACAGTCCCTCAAAGAGTCAACACTGAAGCTTTCTTT.

This clonotype was detected only a few times. J is TRBJ2-1 and V is TRBV25-1; 11 nucleotides line up with TRBD1. The CDR3 loop spans 17 amino acids. Germline assignment: CDR1 MGHDK and CDR2 SYGVNS. Trimming removed 4 bases from V and 8 bases from J; junction bases left unmatched: 13. In nucleotides, the CDR3 is TGTGCCAGCAGTGTATACCCCGGGACAGGGGGTGGGGATGAGCAGTTCTTC. Encoded protein: CASSVYPGTGGGDEQFF.

A few counts support this clonotype. The gene calls are TRBV5-1 and TRBJ2-5, with 9 bases that match TRBD1. Germline V gene data show CDR1 as SGHRS and CDR2 as YFSETQ. This CDR3 has 17 amino acids. V lost 6 bases, J lost 1 base, and 13 bases stayed unmatched. The CDR3 DNA reads TGCGCCAGCACCCCCCTCCTACAGACAGGGGGCCAAGAGACCCAGTACTTC. Its protein product is CASTPLLQTGGQETQYF.

The table lists this clonotype with many counts. The rearrangement joins TRBV2 to TRBJ1-6; the D is unclear. V was cut by 4 bases and J by 14 bases, with 9 bases left in between. The CDR3 sequence is 11 residues long. CDR1 and CDR2 (germline): SNHLY, FYNNEI. This CDR3 is CASSGSESLHF. The CDR3 DNA is TGTGCCAGCAGTGGATCAGAGTCCCTCCACTTT.

This clonotype has a handful of counts. The chain joins TRBV9 to TRBJ1-3; D is perhaps TRBD1 (6 bases). Germline V CDR1 and CDR2: SGDLS, YYNGEE. Trimming took off 2 bases at V and 2 bases at J, with 11 bases between the two ends. The CDR3 contains 15 residues. CDR3 DNA: TGTGCCAGCAGCGTGGGGACAAGCCCTGGAAACACCATATATTTT. Its protein product is CASSVGTSPGNTIYF. The entire variable domain, with the rest obtained from reference TRBV9 and TRBJ1-3, is as follows: DSGVTQTPKHLITATGQRVTLRCSPRSGDLSVYWYQQSLDQGLQFLIQYYNGEERAKGNILERFSAQQFPDLHSELNLSSLELGDSALYFCASSVGTSPGNTIYFGEGSWLTVV.

This clonotype was seen a few times. The J gene is TRBJ2-3, the V gene TRBV4-1, with TRBD2 matching over 12 bases. Germline CDR1 reads MGHRA; CDR2 reads YSYEKL. CDR3 size: 16 residues. V lost 2 bases and J lost 1; bases outside the gene matches: 1. In DNA form, the CDR3 reads TGCGCCAGCAGCCAAAGACTAGCGGGGGGCACAGATACGCAGTATTTT. Its protein is CASSQRLAGGTDTQYF.

V and J are TRBV6-1 and TRBJ2-7; TRBD2 matches at 7 bases. Unmatched junction bases numbered 7, after V lost 2 bases and J lost 6 bases. Germline-derived CDR1 and CDR2 are MNHNS and SASEGT. The CDR3 is 14 residues long. The CDR3 DNA is TGTGCCAGCAGTGAAAGGGGTGGGGGGGTCGAGCAGTACTTC. This gives the protein CASSERGGGVEQYF.

This rearrangement joins TRBV4-1 to TRBJ2-1; 8 nucleotides agree with TRBD2. The ends lost 2 bases at V and 9 bases at J; junction bases unmatched: 9. Germline V CDR1 and CDR2: MGHRA, YSYEKL. This CDR3 region has 15 residues. The CDR3 coding sequence is TGCGCCAGCAGCCAAAGGACTAGCTTGGCCGCTGAGCAGTTCTTC. Translated, it gives CASSQRTSLAAEQFF.

This clonotype was seen many times. This chain uses TRBV6-1 with TRBJ2-5, with TRBD2 identical over 12 bases. Germline CDR1 reads MNHNS; CDR2 reads SASEGT. This CDR3 has 15 residues. Losses at the gene ends were 5 bases for V and 4 bases for J; bases not matched to a gene: 5. Here the CDR3 DNA reads TGTGCCAGCAGTCGACGACTAGCGGGAGTAGAGACCCAGTACTTC. This translates into CASSRRLAGVETQYF.

Many counts were recorded for this clonotype. The genes are TRBV6-5 and TRBJ1-6; D gene ambiguous. V shed 0 bases and J shed 0 bases, with 12 bases lying between them. Germline CDR1 reads MNHEY; CDR2 reads SVGAGI. CDR3 length equals 18 residues. The CDR3: CASSYSNPGSSYNSPLHF. CDR3 nucleotide sequence: TGTGCCAGCAGTTACTCGAACCCGGGGAGCTCCTATAATTCACCCCTCCACTTT.

This clonotype was recorded many times. This chain connects TRBV28 to TRBJ2-7, with TRBD1 matching over 10 bases. Germline lookup yields CDR1 MDHEN and CDR2 SYDVKM. Germline trimming cut 2 bases from V and 4 bases from J; bases unmatched to any gene: 11. This CDR3 is 17 amino acids long. CDR3 DNA: TGTGCCAGCAGTTTAGACCTCCCGGGACAGGGGTTGTACGAGCAGTACTTC. Protein sequence: CASSLDLPGQGLYEQYF.

This clonotype was seen at least ten times. The chain uses TRBV7-6 and TRBJ2-7; tentatively, D is TRBD1 or TRBD2 (6 bases each). Between the trimmed V and J ends, which lost 5 bases and 2 bases, there was a span of 25 bases. The CDR3 is made up of 18 amino acids. Germline CDR1 reads SGHVS; CDR2 reads FNYEAQ. The CDR3, as DNA: TGTGCCAGCAGCGGGGACACCACCGGGGCAGGGAGGACCTACGAGCAGTACTTC. Translating gives CASSGDTTGAGRTYEQYF.

This clonotype was counted ten times or more. The chain is built from TRBV6-1 and TRBJ2-3; 13 bases align to TRBD2. With 8 bases clipped from V and 4 bases from J, the junction kept 6 bases outside the gene matches. CDR3 length: 15 amino acids. The germline gives CDR1 MNHNS, CDR2 SASEGT. Written as DNA, the CDR3 is TGTGCCAGCCACGGACTAGCGGGAGAGTCAGATACGCAGTATTTT. This codes for CASHGLAGESDTQYF.

In its sample, this clonotype was seen many times. V and J are TRBV6-2 or TRBV6-3 and TRBJ2-3; D could derive from TRBD1 or TRBD2 (5 bases each). Trimming removed 0 bases at V and 2 bases at J, with 9 bases between. The CDR3 totals 15 residues. Germline loops: CDR1 MNHEY, CDR2 SVGEGT. CDR3 sequence: CASSYSGRFTDTQYF. The CDR3 region has the DNA TGTGCCAGCAGTTACTCGGGACGGTTCACAGATACGCAGTATTTT.